Listed here are 30 T cell receptor beta chains from one sample, sequenced in a study of cytomegalovirus exposure and HLA in healthy donors. It was with 60 Vbeta and 13 Jbeta primers that the PCR ran. Using immunoSEQ multiplex PCR, the repertoire was profiled, and TCRdb retains in-frame clones only, with some absent. Among around 120,000 clones listed, about 80% were seen once. Sequencing was carried out using PBMCs. These receptors were obtained from a woman between 35 and 50 years old in good health and CMV-seronegative.

In this sample, this clone turned up a few times. The chain uses TRBV7-2 and TRBJ2-3, with 7 bases fitting TRBD2. Unmatched junction bases numbered 11, after V lost 2 bases and J lost 0 bases. This CDR3 has 18 residues. Germline CDR1 reads SGHTA; CDR2 reads FQGNSA. The DNA for the CDR3 is TGTGCCAGCAGCTTACGCGGACTAGAAAGAACTAGCACAGATACGCAGTATTTT. Translation: CASSLRGLERTSTDTQYF.

The chain uses TRBV7-8 and TRBJ2-1, with 7 bases fitting TRBD2. The CDR3 is 13 amino acids. V trimming: 1 base; J trimming: 7 bases; junction bases outside the gene matches: 1. Germline CDR1 reads SGHVS; CDR2 reads FQNEAQ. The CDR3 loop is CASSLVGGNEQFF. The CDR3 DNA reads TGTGCCAGCAGCTTAGTGGGGGGGAATGAGCAGTTCTTC.

The gene calls are TRBV2 and TRBJ2-1; D is undetermined. The CDR3 totals 14 residues. The germline gives CDR1 SNHLY, CDR2 FYNNEI. V was shortened by 1 base and J by 8 bases, with 12 bases between the two germline ends. As DNA, the CDR3 is TGTGCCAGCAGTGAAGGGGCCGCCTGGTATGAGCAGTTCTTC. It translates to CASSEGAAWYEQFF.

The chain is built from TRBV29-1 and TRBJ2-2; D is possibly TRBD1 (5 bases). Germline values: CDR1 SQVTM, CDR2 ANQGSEA. This CDR3 region has 13 residues. V gave up 6 bases and J gave up 4 bases, with 12 bases separating them. Written as DNA, the CDR3 is TGCAGCGTGGCCCCGCAGGGCACCGGGGAGCTGTTTTTT. It encodes CSVAPQGTGELFF.

CDR3 loop: CASTRQGTVDYGYTF. In nucleotides, the CDR3 is TGTGCCAGCACCAGACAGGGAACTGTTGACTATGGCTACACCTTC. The V and J genes are TRBV7-9 and TRBJ1-2; TRBD1 matches 7 bases. J gave up 3 bases and V 7 bases, and 11 bases lay outside the gene matches. The CDR3 covers 15 residues. CDR1 SEHNR and CDR2 FQNEAQ come from the germline V gene (reference sequence).

The genes are TRBV6-6 and TRBJ2-1, with 9 bases matching TRBD1. Per the germline V gene, CDR1 is MNHNY and CDR2 is SVGAGI (reference sequence). The CDR3 sequence is 16 residues long. J lost 3 bases, V lost 5 bases, and 8 bases had no gene match. For the CDR3, the DNA is TGTGCCAGCAGTCCATACCTGACAGGGGGCTACAATGAGCAGTTCTTC. The encoded protein is CASSPYLTGGYNEQFF.

The J gene is TRBJ2-1, the V gene TRBV25-1; 10 positions match TRBD2. The CDR3 is 17 residues long. The germline V gene has CDR1 MGHDK and CDR2 SYGVNS. The V gene end was trimmed by 5 bases and the J gene end by 8 bases; junction bases not matched to a gene: 15. CDR3: CASSPLRDLAGVYEQFF. The CDR3 bases are TGTGCCAGCAGTCCCCTCCGAGACCTAGCGGGAGTCTATGAGCAGTTCTTC.

The chain carries TRBV6-5 and TRBJ2-3; 10 bases match TRBD2. The CDR3 is 15 amino acids. Trimming cost V 7 bases and J 3 bases; bases outside gene matches: 7. Per germline, CDR1 MNHEY and CDR2 SVGAGI. The CDR3 is CASKTGLAMTDTQYF. The CDR3 DNA reads TGTGCCAGCAAGACGGGACTAGCGATGACAGATACGCAGTATTTT.

This chain uses TRBV7-2 with TRBJ2-2; TRBD2 might be the D (7 bases). Trimming pared 4 bases from V and 2 bases from J, leaving 14 bases between. The CDR3 runs to 16 residues. The V gene's germline CDR1 is SGHTA and CDR2 FQGNSA. In DNA form, the CDR3 reads TGTGCCAGCAGCTCAGAGGGCGGGGGCAACACCGGGGAGCTGTTTTTT. It yields the protein CASSSEGGGNTGELFF.

This clone came up once. V gene TRBV6-1 combines with J gene TRBJ1-1; D may be TRBD1 (5 bases). Deletions cut 2 bases from V and 3 bases from J, with 10 bases between. This CDR3 has 14 residues. Germline V gene lookup returns CDR1 MNHNS and CDR2 SASEGT. CDR3 sequence: CASSESWGDTEAFF. DNA of the CDR3: TGTGCCAGCAGTGAATCATGGGGGGACACTGAAGCTTTCTTT.

This chain joins TRBV16 and TRBJ1-5, with TRBD1 identical over 8 bases. CDR1 is KGHSY, CDR2 FQNENV, per germline. J was trimmed by 2 bases and V by 0 bases; bases with no gene match: 0. The CDR3 loop spans 15 amino acids. The CDR3 DNA reads TGTGCCAGCAGCCAATCGGGACAGGGCAATCAGCCCCAGCATTTT. It is translated as CASSQSGQGNQPQHF. Looking up the rest from reference TRBV16 and TRBJ1-5 gives the full variable domain: GEEVAQTPKHLVRGEGQKAKLYCAPIKGHSYVFWYQQVLKNEFKFLISFQNENVFDETGMPKERFSAKCLPNSPCSLEIQATKLEDSAVYFCASSQSGQGNQPQHFGDGTRLSIL.

This clone appeared a few times. The V gene is TRBV27, the J gene TRBJ1-6; the D is unclear. CDR1 is MNHEY and CDR2 is SMNVEV in the germline V gene (reference sequence). The ends were cut back, 4 bases at V and 0 bases at J, with 7 bases in the middle. The CDR3 is made up of 15 amino acids. CDR3 sequence reads: CASSYLSSYNSPLHF. CDR3 nucleotide sequence: TGTGCCAGCAGTTACCTGAGCTCCTATAATTCACCCCTCCACTTT.

The V and J genes are TRBV7-9 and TRBJ2-3, with 7 bases that match TRBD2. Germline CDR1 SEHNR, CDR2 FQNEAQ (reference sequence). Losses at the gene ends were 3 bases for V and 2 bases for J; bases not matched to a gene: 5. The CDR3 has 15 residues. This CDR3 reads CASSLGLAATDTQYF. CDR3 nucleotide sequence: TGTGCCAGCAGCTTGGGGCTAGCGGCCACAGATACGCAGTATTTT.

The chain combines TRBV6-1 with TRBJ1-1; tentative D call: TRBD1 (5 bases). Trimming removed 3 bases from V and 1 base from J, with 9 bases in between. In germline, CDR1 is MNHNS, CDR2 SASEGT. The CDR3 is 14 residues long. CDR3 amino acids: CASSEGEGNTEAFF. CDR3 nucleotide sequence: TGTGCCAGCAGTGAGGGGGAGGGGAACACTGAAGCTTTCTTT.

The chain couples TRBV4-1 to TRBJ1-3; D gene uncertain. CDR1 is MGHRA, CDR2 YSYEKL, per germline. The CDR3 totals 16 residues. Trimming removed 0 bases at V and 1 base at J, with 10 bases between. The CDR3 region is CASSQDYSFSGNTIYF. The CDR3 nucleotides are TGCGCCAGCAGCCAAGATTATTCCTTTTCTGGAAACACCATATATTTT.

The chain uses TRBV7-9 and TRBJ2-2; 10 nucleotides line up with TRBD2. The CDR3 length is 15 residues. J lost 5 bases, V lost 8 bases, and 8 bases had no gene match. Germline V lookup: CDR1 SEHNR, CDR2 FQNEAQ (reference sequence). In DNA form, the CDR3 reads TGTGCCAGCGGCCGTAGCGGGAGGAGTACCGGGGAGCTGTTTTTT. Translating it yields CASGRSGRSTGELFF.

The V and J genes are TRBV11-1 and TRBJ1-1; 7 nucleotides agree with TRBD1. CDR3 length equals 13 residues. The germline CDR1 and CDR2 sequences are SGHAT and FQDESV (reference sequence). V was clipped by 5 bases and J by 8 bases; unmatched bases: 8. This chain's CDR3 is CASSPSGDREAFF. The CDR3 DNA is TGTGCCAGCAGCCCTAGCGGGGACAGAGAAGCTTTCTTT.

The V and J genes are TRBV2 and TRBJ2-7; TRBD2 might be the D (5 bases). This CDR3 region has 13 residues. With 8 bases removed from V and 2 bases from J, the gap between germline ends came to 13 bases. CDR1 SNHLY and CDR2 FYNNEI come from the germline V gene. In DNA form, the CDR3 reads TGTGCCAGCCGTCTCAGCGGCCCCTACGAGCAGTACTTC. Encoded protein: CASRLSGPYEQYF.

As DNA, the CDR3 is TGTGCCAGCAGCGGCAGACCGGGACAGACAAATGAAAAACTGTTTTTT. This translates into CASSGRPGQTNEKLFF. This chain links TRBV7-2 with TRBJ1-4, with 7 bases fitting TRBD1. Unmatched junction bases numbered 11, after V lost 5 bases and J lost 5 bases. The CDR3 length is 16 residues. Germline V lookup: CDR1 SGHTA, CDR2 FQGNSA.

This clone was observed a few times. V usage is TRBV4-1 and J usage is TRBJ2-1; the match to TRBD2 covers 13 bases. With 2 bases clipped from V and 2 bases from J, the junction kept 3 bases outside the gene matches. This CDR3 spans 17 amino acids. Germline-derived CDR1 and CDR2 are MGHRA and YSYEKL. CDR3: CASSQRLAGGPYNEQFF. The CDR3 region has the DNA TGCGCCAGCAGCCAACGACTAGCGGGAGGCCCCTACAATGAGCAGTTCTTC.

The gene calls are TRBV2 and TRBJ1-5; unclear D gene. V was pared by 0 bases and J by 7 bases, with 7 bases between. From germline, CDR1 is SNHLY and CDR2 FYNNEI. The CDR3 runs 13 residues. CDR3 sequence (DNA): TGTGCCAGCAGTGAAGCTTTTAGCCAGCCCCAGCATTTT. This encodes CASSEAFSQPQHF.

The J gene is TRBJ2-1, the V gene TRBV14, with D possibly TRBD1 on 7 matching bases. This CDR3 contains 16 residues. Trimming removed 1 base at V and 4 bases at J, with 14 bases between. Per germline, CDR1 SGHDN and CDR2 FVKESK. DNA of the CDR3: TGTGCCAGCAGCCAAGGATTCGGGGGACAGTACAATGAGCAGTTCTTC. Protein sequence: CASSQGFGGQYNEQFF.

This clone occurred a few times. The V call is TRBV7-2, the J call TRBJ1-1, with TRBD1 as a possible D gene (5 bases). Trimming removed 2 bases at V and 3 bases at J, with 7 bases between. Germline V gene data show CDR1 as SGHTA and CDR2 as FQGNSA. The CDR3 runs to 13 residues. The CDR3: CASSLSGDTEAFF. The CDR3 DNA reads as TGTGCCAGCAGCTTATCGGGGGACACTGAAGCTTTCTTT. Full variable domain (outside the CDR3, taken from reference TRBV7-2 and TRBJ1-1): GAGVSQSPSNKVTEKGKDVELRCDPISGHTALYWYRQSLGQGLEFLIYFQGNSAPDKSGLPSDRFSAERTGGSVSTLTIQRTQQEDSAVYLCASSLSGDTEAFFGQGTRLTVV.

This chain uses TRBV7-2 with TRBJ2-1; 8 bases fit TRBD2. In germline, CDR1 is SGHTA, CDR2 FQGNSA. The length of the CDR3 is 18 residues. Trimming removed 5 bases from V and 9 bases from J; junction bases left unmatched: 21. The CDR3 region has the DNA TGTGCCAGCAGCCCACCCCTTGTTCGGACTAGCCAACCGGGTGAGCAGTTCTTC. This encodes CASSPPLVRTSQPGEQFF.

This chain connects TRBV14 to TRBJ1-3; D possibly corresponds to TRBD1 (6 bases). CDR1 and CDR2 (germline): SGHDN, FVKESK. Trimming removed 1 base at V and 2 bases at J, with 6 bases between. CDR3 size: 14 residues. The CDR3, as DNA: TGTGCCAGCAGCCAAGCAGGGGCTGGAAACACCATATATTTT. Translation: CASSQAGAGNTIYF.

This chain uses TRBV6-1 with TRBJ2-7; D perhaps matches TRBD2 (5 bases). Germline V gives CDR1 MNHNS, CDR2 SASEGT. This CDR3 spans 12 amino acids. V lost 7 bases, J lost 2 bases, and 9 bases lay in between. CDR3 sequence: CASTGNTYEQYF. The CDR3 DNA follows: TGTGCCAGCACGGGGAATACCTACGAGCAGTACTTC.

This chain joins TRBV5-1 and TRBJ2-4, with 11 bases lining up with TRBD2. J was trimmed by 1 base and V by 1 base; bases with no gene match: 4. This CDR3 comprises 17 residues. CDR1 and CDR2 (germline): SGHRS, YFSETQ. The CDR3 region is CASSLSLAGGAKNIQYF. CDR3 nucleotide sequence: TGCGCCAGCAGCTTGTCCTTAGCGGGAGGGGCCAAAAACATTCAGTACTTC.

The chain carries TRBV28 and TRBJ1-3; D unresolved. From germline, CDR1 is MDHEN and CDR2 SYDVKM. This CDR3 spans 13 amino acids. V gave up 10 bases and J gave up 5 bases, with 15 bases separating them. The CDR3 sequence: CATRHPLRNTIYF. CDR3 DNA sequence: TGTGCCACCAGACATCCGCTGCGAAACACCATATATTTT.

The CDR3 nucleotides are TGTGCCAGTAGTATCGGGGTCGGCTACGAGCAGTACTTC. Translation: CASSIGVGYEQYF. This rearrangement joins TRBV19 to TRBJ2-7; D possibly corresponds to TRBD2 (5 bases). The length of the CDR3 is 13 residues. The germline V gene has CDR1 LNHDA and CDR2 SQIVND (reference sequence). V lost 3 bases to trimming and J lost 3 bases, with 9 bases between them. The complete variable domain, with remaining parts taken from reference TRBV19 and TRBJ2-7, reads DGGITQSPKYLFRKEGQNVTLSCEQNLNHDAMYWYRQDPGQGLRLIYYSQIVNDFQKGDIAEGYSVSREKKESFPLTVTSAQKNPTAFYLCASSIGVGYEQYFGPGTRLTVT.

The chain uses TRBV4-3 and TRBJ1-2; D gene ambiguous. The CDR3 extends over 14 amino acids. Germline CDR1 is LGHNA and CDR2 is YSLEER. With 0 bases removed from V and 8 bases from J, the gap between germline ends came to 13 bases. The CDR3 nucleotides are TGCGCCAGCAGCCAAGATAGAGGGCTCGGCGGCTACACCTTC. Translated, it gives CASSQDRGLGGYTF.